The T cell receptor beta chain under discussion was sequenced for a study of cytomegalovirus exposure and HLA in healthy donors. The CDR3 covers 13 residues. Germline-derived CDR1 and CDR2 are SGHVS and FQNEAQ. V shed 1 base and J 12 bases; nucleotides not matched to a gene: 6. PCR involved 60 Vbeta and 13 Jbeta primers. Profiling relied on immunoSEQ multiplex PCR, and the TCRdb table lists in-frame clones only, not all of them. The repertoire holds approximately 97,000 clones, around 63% seen once, with 4% to 5.5% in the top ten. Input material: PBMCs. The TCR originated in a human donor in good health. This sequence joins TRBV7-8 and TRBJ2-4; 7 bases line up with TRBD2. The CDR3 DNA is TGTGCCAGCAGCTTAGAGACTAGCCGACGTCAGTACTTC. It encodes CASSLETSRRQYF.